One and the same sample provided the 9 T cell receptor beta chains below, sequenced in a study of blood T cell repertoires in COVID-19. Sequenced by immunoSEQ multiplex PCR; TCRdb stores in-frame clones only, minus some. The sample yields 350,000 to 450,000 clones, 89% seen once. The sequenced sample was peripheral blood. Receptors were obtained from a man aged 40-50 years with acute or convalescent COVID-19.

The chain uses TRBV3-1 (or the pseudogene TRBV3-2) and TRBJ2-2; possibly TRBD2 for D (7 bases). CDR1 and CDR2 (germline): LGHDT, YNNKEL (reference sequence). The CDR3 has 15 residues. The ends were cut back, 3 bases at V and 7 bases at J, with 15 bases in the middle. The CDR3 DNA reads as TGTGCCAGCAGCCACTTCCAGGGGAGGGACGGGGAGCTGTTTTTT. Translation gives CASSHFQGRDGELFF.

A note on this clone: Relative to the germline gene, one junction end is altered; a read error may explain this. The chain carries TRBV11-1 and TRBJ1-1; maybe TRBD1 (6 bases). CDR3 length: 15 amino acids. Germline V gives CDR1 SGHAT, CDR2 FQDESV (reference sequence). The CDR3 DNA reads as TGTGCCAGCAGCCGGATCTCCAGGGGTTGGCAGGCCCCTATCTTT. This translates into CASSRISRGWQAPIF.

Note on this clone: The junction and the germline gene differ at one end; a read error may be behind it. The chain uses TRBV27 and TRBJ2-7; perhaps TRBD2 as D (5 bases). The CDR3 spans 13 residues. Germline-derived CDR1 and CDR2 are MNHEY and SMNVEV (reference sequence). The CDR3 region has the DNA TGTGCCAGCAGTCCAATCGGACTCGGCGTGCTGAACTTC. This sequence encodes CASSPIGLGVLNF.

The rearrangement links TRBV18 to TRBJ2-1, with D possibly matching TRBD1 (6 bases). The ends were cut back, 2 bases at V and 6 bases at J, with 8 bases in the middle. Germline values: CDR1 KGHSH, CDR2 LQKENI. The CDR3 length is 13 residues. The CDR3 loop is CASSPGQSNEQFF. The CDR3 DNA sequence: TGTGCCAGCTCACCAGGACAGAGCAATGAGCAGTTCTTC. Supplemented by reference TRBV18 and TRBJ2-1, the full variable domain reads NAGVMQNPRHLVRRRGQEARLRCSPMKGHSHVYWYRQLPEEGLKFMVYLQKENIIDESGMPKERFSAEFPKEGPSILRIQQVVRGDSAAYFCASSPGQSNEQFFGPGTRLTVL.

CDR3 sequence (DNA): TGCGCCAGCAGCCAAGGTAATGAAGCTTTCTTT. This translates into CASSQGNEAFF. The chain uses TRBV4-1 and TRBJ1-1; D gene unclear. The CDR3 consists of 11 residues. Trimming removed 1 base from V and 7 bases from J, with 4 bases in between. CDR1 and CDR2 from the germline V gene are MGHRA and YSYEKL.

Only a few counts were recorded for this clone. The rearrangement uses TRBV5-1 and TRBJ2-1; 13 bases fit TRBD2. The ends lost 4 bases at V and 8 bases at J; junction bases unmatched: 12. The CDR3 is 17 residues long. The germline gives CDR1 SGHRS, CDR2 YFSETQ. CDR3 loop: CASSPGPTSGRRDEQFF. CDR3 nucleotide sequence: TGCGCCAGCAGCCCGGGCCCGACTAGCGGGAGGCGGGATGAGCAGTTCTTC.

V gene TRBV6-5 combines with J gene TRBJ1-1, with D perhaps TRBD1 (6 bases). Germline CDR1 MNHEY, CDR2 SVGAGI. V lost 1 base to trimming and J lost 6 bases, with 15 bases between them. The CDR3 consists of 15 residues. The CDR3 DNA follows: TGTGCCAGCAGTTACTACGGGGGGCATTCACCTGAAGCTTTCTTT. Residues: CASSYYGGHSPEAFF.

The chain carries TRBV5-1 and TRBJ1-1; D is unresolved. Germline CDR1 is SGHRS and CDR2 is YFSETQ. The CDR3 extends over 12 amino acids. V dropped 5 bases and J dropped 8 bases, with 13 bases sitting between them. CDR3 region: CASRNGLMEAFF. The DNA of the CDR3 is TGCGCCAGCAGGAATGGACTCATGGAAGCTTTCTTT.

The rearrangement links TRBV18 to TRBJ2-7, with a possible D match to TRBD1 (6 bases). Germline-derived CDR1 and CDR2 are KGHSH and LQKENI. The CDR3 is made up of 13 amino acids. V was clipped by 2 bases and J by 3 bases, with 8 bases between them. CDR3 sequence (DNA): TGTGCCAGCTCACCAGGCAGGGGCTACGAGCAGTACTTC. Protein product: CASSPGRGYEQYF.